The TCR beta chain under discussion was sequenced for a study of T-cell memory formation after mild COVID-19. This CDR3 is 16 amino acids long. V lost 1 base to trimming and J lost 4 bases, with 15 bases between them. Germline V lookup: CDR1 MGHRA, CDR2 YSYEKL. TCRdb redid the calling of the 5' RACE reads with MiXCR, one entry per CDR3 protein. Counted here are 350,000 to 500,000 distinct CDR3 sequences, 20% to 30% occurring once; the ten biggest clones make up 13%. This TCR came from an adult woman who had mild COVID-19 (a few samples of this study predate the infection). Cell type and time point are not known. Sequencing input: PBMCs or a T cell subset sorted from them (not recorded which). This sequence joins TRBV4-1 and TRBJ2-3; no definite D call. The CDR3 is CASSQVVGIGADTQYF. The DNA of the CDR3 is TGCGCCAGCAGCCAAGTTGTGGGCATCGGTGCAGATACGCAGTATTTT.